This TCR beta chain was observed in a study of blood T cell repertoires in COVID-19 (dated by TCRdb to 2019 to 2021). Turning to the overall study: Samples from collaborators originated in the United States, Italy and Spain and spanned both the acute and convalescent phases of COVID-19. The prospective study material was composed of cDNA or gDNA derived from T cells, B-cell-depleted T cells, or PBMCs. Deeply sampled blood TCRbeta repertoires from subjects exposed to, actively infected with, or recovered from COVID-19 were included in the dataset. The repertoires were made available in a free public database intended to serve as a resource for research on the immune response to SARS-CoV-2. Samples came from the ongoing ImmuneRACE study (first 160 participants) plus 1,254 subjects from 6 global collaborators. The sample metadata nearly always contained a de-identified subject ID, COVID-19 status, age in years and sex. Where available, HLA class I and class II types were taken from metadata supplied by the sample provider and were not determined by assay-based typing.

Trimming removed 5 bases from V and 4 bases from J, leaving 11 bases between the germline ends. The CDR3 goes from the cysteine to the phenylalanine over 14 residues. CDR3 DNA is the only sequence kept; it has 42 bases, read in frame from the first base. CDR1 and CDR2 are read off the germline V gene as SGHNT and YENEEA. The immunoSEQ Assay, a bias-controlled multiplex PCR, was used to amplify TCRbeta CDR3 regions from genomic DNA. The paper's processing steps were these. The number of nucleated cells in each sample was estimated from the amplification of reference gene primers within the assay. To quantify the absolute abundance of each unique TCRbeta CDR3 rearrangement, sequence reads were collapsed and filtered. For each sample, productive Simpson clonality was calculated as the square root of Simpson's diversity index over productive rearrangements. Drawn from immuneACCESS, this table holds only the in-frame rearrangements with V and J called that TCRdb kept. Clones are partly lost; checked studies trace under half to an unresolved V gene and leave the rest unexplained. V and J calls and clone size come straight from that table; D and trimming were deduced from the DNA. The sample includes 99,000 or so clones, with 80% to 85% observed a single time. Of the sample, about 16% falls within the top ten clones.

Overall results and qualifications from the work: The quantity of clinical and demographic metadata differed by source and by participant and was supplied without curation.

This clone is a singleton in its sample. What this receptor recognizes is not known. No clone much larger than this one lies a single base away; base qualities are absent. Collaborating institutions collected whole blood in K2EDTA tubes following their own protocols. For TCRbeta analysis, collaborators shipped samples as frozen whole blood, isolated PBMCs, or DNA extracted from either of those sample types. The sequence was collected from a woman aged 80 or older with acute or convalescent COVID-19. Source material: peripheral blood. The chain uses TRBV11-3 and TRBJ2-2; the D gene assignment is ambiguous. The CDR3 region has the sequence CASSGQYRTGELFF. The DNA reads as follows: TGTGCCAGCAGCGGGCAGTACCGCACCGGGGAGCTGTTTTTT. Where the CDR3 stops, the reference TRBV11-3 and TRBJ2-2 genes take over; the full variable domain is EAGVVQSPRYKIIEKKQPVAFWCNPISGHNTLYWYLQNLGQGPELLIRYENEEAVDDSQLPKDRFSAERLKGVDSTLKIQPAELGDSAVYLCASSGQYRTGELFFGEGSRLTVL.